The present TCR beta chain was sequenced within a study of blood T cell repertoires in COVID-19. The CDR3 is made up of 15 amino acids. The V and J ends lost 1 base and 7 bases, in that order; junction bases with no gene match: 7. Germline lookup yields CDR1 MGHDK and CDR2 SYGVNS. Sequencing used immunoSEQ multiplex PCR; TCRdb keeps in-frame clones, though not all of them. Of about 180,000 clones listed, about 90% are singletons. V usage is TRBV25-1 and J usage is TRBJ2-1; TRBD1 aligns across 7 bases. The receptor comes from a woman aged 18-29 years who had recovered from COVID-19. The sample comprised PBMCs or T cells enriched from blood (not recorded which). The CDR3 sequence is CASSESDRFRNEQFF. The CDR3 nucleotides are TGTGCCAGCAGTGAATCGGACAGGTTTCGGAATGAGCAGTTCTTC.